The 18 T cell receptor beta chains below were found in one sample sequenced in a study of blood T cells in healthy people across ages (dated by TCRdb to about 2015). The protocol used for the library was 5' RACE. The second PCR ran for about 6 to 12 cycles and used a J-beta primer mix along with a sample-barcoded 5' primer. The public reads were quality trimmed at Q25 with fastp and then assembled into clones with MiXCR by TCRdb, keeping productive beta chains. All rows with the same CDR3 protein become a single entry with the most common DNA and genes. Counted in this sample were 1.8 million or so distinct CDR3 sequences; around 42% of them appeared once. The ten largest clones represent 23% of the sample. The sample consisted of blood. These TCRs come from a human donor in good health.

This chain links TRBV7-8 with TRBJ2-1; possibly TRBD2 for D (6 bases). The germline V and J ends were trimmed by 0 bases and 14 bases, with 14 bases remaining between them. This CDR3 is built from 13 residues. Germline V CDR1 and CDR2: SGHVS, FQNEAQ. The CDR3 DNA reads TGTGCCAGCAGCTTAGCGCAAAGGGGCGGGAAGTTCTTC. This encodes CASSLAQRGGKFF.

The chain uses TRBV7-9 and TRBJ2-5; 8 nucleotides agree with TRBD2. J was trimmed by 5 bases and V by 5 bases; bases with no gene match: 10. The V gene's germline CDR1 is SEHNR and CDR2 FQNEAQ (reference sequence). This CDR3 is 15 amino acids long. The CDR3 nucleotides read TGTGCCAGCAGCCCCACTCGGGAGGGCAGGGAGACCCAGTACTTC. It is translated as CASSPTREGRETQYF.

Concerning this clonotype: The germline gene is not matched at one end of the junction; a read error may be the cause. The chain employs TRBV7-9 and TRBJ2-5; D is ambiguous. Germline lookup yields CDR1 SEHNR and CDR2 FQNEAQ (reference sequence). The CDR3 contains 14 residues. The DNA for the CDR3 is TGTGCCAACAGCTTTTCCAGAGTGGTGGAGACCCAGTACTTC. As protein: CANSFSRVVETQYF. The whole variable domain, remainder taken from reference TRBV7-9 and TRBJ2-5, is DTGVSQNPRHKITKRGQNVTFRCDPISEHNRLYWYRQTLGQGPEFLTYFQNEAQLEKSRLLSDRFSAERPKGSFSTLEIQRTEQGDSAMYLCANSFSRVVETQYFGPGTRLLVL.

This clonotype was seen a handful of times. The chain links TRBV7-3 to TRBJ2-3; no clear D gene. Looked up from germline, CDR1 is SGHTA and CDR2 is FQGTGA. This CDR3 spans 14 amino acids. The V end lost 3 bases, the J end lost 4 bases, and 11 bases lay between the germline ends. The CDR3 spells CASSLFGRPDTQYF. CDR3 nucleotides: TGTGCCAGCAGCTTGTTTGGGCGGCCAGATACGCAGTATTTT.

This chain links TRBV3-1 with TRBJ2-7; perhaps TRBD1 as D (5 bases). CDR1 and CDR2 from the germline V gene are LGHDT and YNNKEL (reference sequence). The CDR3 sequence is 15 residues long. V was pared by 4 bases and J by 2 bases, with 15 bases between. The CDR3 spells CASSPVPSGTYEQYF. The CDR3 nucleotides read TGTGCCAGCAGCCCCGTACCTTCAGGGACCTACGAGCAGTACTTC.

The chain has TRBV11-2 and TRBJ2-1, with unresolved D. The CDR3 runs 14 residues. V lost 2 bases and J 0 bases, leaving 5 bases between the germline ends. Germline V lookup: CDR1 SGHAT, CDR2 FQNNGV. The CDR3 DNA reads as TGTGCCAGCAGCTTAACCATCTCCTACAATGAGCAGTTCTTC. Translating it yields CASSLTISYNEQFF.

This clonotype has a count of ten or more. The CDR3 here is CASSSRAGASYNEQFF. As DNA, the CDR3 is TGTGCCAGCAGCAGCAGAGCGGGGGCTTCCTACAATGAGCAGTTCTTC. The chain has TRBV7-2 and TRBJ2-1; 8 bases fit TRBD2. The CDR3 covers 16 residues. The trim removed 5 bases at V and 1 base at J, leaving 7 bases unmatched. CDR1 SGHTA and CDR2 FQGNSA come from the germline V gene.

J is TRBJ1-2 and V is TRBV6-2 or TRBV6-3; maybe TRBD1 (5 bases). CDR1 is MNHEY, CDR2 SVGEGT, per germline. V was clipped by 5 bases and J by 5 bases, with 15 bases between them. The CDR3 extends over 14 amino acids. CDR3 protein: CASSVLAGKYGYTF. For the CDR3, the DNA is TGTGCCAGCAGTGTTCTGGCAGGGAAATATGGCTACACCTTC.

This clonotype has at least ten counts. This chain uses TRBV4-3 with TRBJ2-3; no definite D call. Trimming removed 0 bases at V and 0 bases at J, with 1 base between. The V gene's germline CDR1 is LGHNA and CDR2 YSLEER. The CDR3 extends over 13 amino acids. The CDR3 coding sequence is TGCGCCAGCAGCCAAGACAGCACAGATACGCAGTATTTT. Its translation: CASSQDSTDTQYF.

V is TRBV20-1 and J is TRBJ2-5; no clear D. V lost 2 bases to trimming and J lost 5 bases, with 12 bases between them. Germline-derived CDR1 and CDR2 are DFQATT and SNEGSKA (reference sequence). The CDR3 runs to 13 residues. The CDR3 region has the DNA TGCAGTGCTAGATTGCTGGGCTGGGAGACCCAGTACTTC. Protein product: CSARLLGWETQYF.

The V call is TRBV2, the J call TRBJ2-1; D possibly matches TRBD1 or TRBD2 (5 bases each). Trimming stripped 7 bases from V and 5 bases from J, with 18 bases between. In germline, CDR1 is SNHLY, CDR2 FYNNEI. The CDR3 covers 15 residues. CDR3 in amino acids: CASTRDAGINNEQFF. The CDR3 nucleotides are TGTGCCAGCACCCGGGATGCAGGGATCAACAATGAGCAGTTCTTC.

V usage is TRBV28 and J usage is TRBJ2-1; D is possibly TRBD1 or TRBD2 (7 bases each). Germline CDR1 reads MDHEN; CDR2 reads SYDVKM. The ends were cut back, 2 bases at V and 8 bases at J, with 16 bases in the middle. This CDR3 spans 15 amino acids. The CDR3 region is CASSLRAGGGYEQFF. Here the CDR3 DNA reads TGTGCCAGCAGTTTAAGGGCAGGGGGAGGGTATGAGCAGTTCTTC.

This clonotype showed up just a few times. The chain couples TRBV6-5 to TRBJ2-5, with 11 bases lining up with TRBD1. V gave up 3 bases and J gave up 5 bases; unmatched junction bases: 8. Germline V gene data show CDR1 as MNHEY and CDR2 as SVGAGI. The CDR3 sequence is 16 residues long. The CDR3 protein is CASSYHTGTGGETQYF. The CDR3 bases are TGTGCCAGCAGTTATCACACCGGGACAGGGGGGGAGACCCAGTACTTC.

This clonotype was observed a few times. V gene TRBV10-3 combines with J gene TRBJ2-1; a possible D gene is TRBD2 (6 bases). Per germline, CDR1 ENHRY and CDR2 SYGVKD. With 7 bases removed from V and 5 bases from J, the gap between germline ends came to 12 bases. The CDR3 runs 13 residues. CDR3: CAIKRAADNEQFF. DNA for the CDR3: TGTGCCATCAAGCGGGCCGCCGACAATGAGCAGTTCTTC.

This clonotype was counted a single time. CDR3 loop: CASSSRTAFNQPQHF. CDR3 DNA: TGTGCCAGCAGTTCTAGGACAGCCTTTAATCAGCCCCAGCATTTT. The chain joins TRBV27 to TRBJ1-5, with D possibly being TRBD1 (6 bases). Trimming left V 4 bases short and J 4 bases short, with 14 bases between. The germline CDR1 and CDR2 sequences are MNHEY and SMNVEV (reference sequence). CDR3 length: 15 amino acids.

This clonotype was seen a handful of times. Germline is not matched at one junction end, which may reflect a read error. The rearrangement joins TRBV5-6 to TRBJ2-4; 7 positions agree with TRBD1. The J call may be mistaken, given a closer DNA end match to TRBJ2-7. The CDR3 covers 12 residues. From germline, CDR1 is SGHDT and CDR2 YYEEEE. The CDR3 nucleotides are TGTGCCAACAGCCAGGGGGCCTACGAGCAGTACTTC. Protein product: CANSQGAYEQYF.

J is TRBJ2-3 and V is TRBV5-1; D gene unclear. Trimming cost V 1 base and J 2 bases, with 20 bases left between them. From germline, CDR1 is SGHRS and CDR2 YFSETQ. The CDR3 is 18 amino acids. In DNA form, the CDR3 reads TGCGCCAGCAGCTTGAAGCGCCAACACAATCTCAACACAGATACGCAGTATTTT. Residues: CASSLKRQHNLNTDTQYF.

The V and J genes are TRBV18 and TRBJ2-1; 7 bases match TRBD2. Germline CDR1 is KGHSH and CDR2 is LQKENI. The CDR3 is made up of 15 amino acids. J gave up 3 bases and V 2 bases, and 4 bases lay outside the gene matches. The CDR3 here is CASSPFRGDYNEQFF. Here the CDR3 DNA reads TGTGCCAGCTCACCATTCCGGGGGGACTACAATGAGCAGTTCTTC.